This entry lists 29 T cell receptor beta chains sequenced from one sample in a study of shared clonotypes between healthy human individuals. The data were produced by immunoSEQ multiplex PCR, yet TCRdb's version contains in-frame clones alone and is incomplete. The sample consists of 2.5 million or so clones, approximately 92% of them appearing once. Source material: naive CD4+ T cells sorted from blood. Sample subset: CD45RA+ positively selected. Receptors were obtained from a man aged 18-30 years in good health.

CDR3 in amino acids: CASSPRGGRTEAFF. The CDR3 DNA is TGTGCCAGCAGCCCCCGCGGGGGACGCACTGAAGCTTTCTTT. J is TRBJ1-1 and V is TRBV7-2; possible D gene TRBD1, 5 bases. V was cut by 5 bases and J by 4 bases, with 14 bases left in between. The CDR3 runs 14 residues. CDR1 is SGHTA and CDR2 is FQGNSA in the germline V gene.

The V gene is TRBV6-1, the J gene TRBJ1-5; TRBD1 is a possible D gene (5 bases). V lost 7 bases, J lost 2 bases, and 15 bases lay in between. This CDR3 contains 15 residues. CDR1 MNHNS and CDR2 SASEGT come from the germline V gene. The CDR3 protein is CASTRGAGGNQPQHF. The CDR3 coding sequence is TGTGCCAGCACTCGAGGGGCAGGCGGCAATCAGCCCCAGCATTTT.

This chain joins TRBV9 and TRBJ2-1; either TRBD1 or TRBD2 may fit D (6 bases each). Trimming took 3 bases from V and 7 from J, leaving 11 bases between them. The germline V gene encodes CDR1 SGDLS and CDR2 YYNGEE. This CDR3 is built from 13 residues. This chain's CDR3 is CASSAEGVNEQFF. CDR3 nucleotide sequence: TGTGCCAGCAGCGCGGAGGGGGTAAATGAGCAGTTCTTC.

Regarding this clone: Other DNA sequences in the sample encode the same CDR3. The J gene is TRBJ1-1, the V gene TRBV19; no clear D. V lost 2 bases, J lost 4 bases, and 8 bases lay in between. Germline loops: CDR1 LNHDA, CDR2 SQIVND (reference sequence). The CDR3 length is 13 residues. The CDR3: CASSITLGTEAFF. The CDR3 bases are TGTGCCAGTAGTATAACACTCGGCACTGAAGCTTTCTTT. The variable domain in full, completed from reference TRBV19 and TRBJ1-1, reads DGGITQSPKYLFRKEGQNVTLSCEQNLNHDAMYWYRQDPGQGLRLIYYSQIVNDFQKGDIAEGYSVSREKKESFPLTVTSAQKNPTAFYLCASSITLGTEAFFGQGTRLTVV.

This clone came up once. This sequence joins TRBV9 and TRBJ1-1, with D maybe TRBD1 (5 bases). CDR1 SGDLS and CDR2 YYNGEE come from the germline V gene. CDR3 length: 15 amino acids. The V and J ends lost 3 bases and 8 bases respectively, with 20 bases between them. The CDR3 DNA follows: TGTGCCAGCAGCGAGGGACGGCCTGAGGGTAAGGAAGCTTTCTTT. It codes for CASSEGRPEGKEAFF.

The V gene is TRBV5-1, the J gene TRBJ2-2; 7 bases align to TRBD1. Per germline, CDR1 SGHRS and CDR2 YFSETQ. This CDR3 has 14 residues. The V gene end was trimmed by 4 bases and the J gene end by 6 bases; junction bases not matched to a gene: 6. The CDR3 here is CASSPGQEAGELFF. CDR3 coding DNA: TGCGCCAGCAGCCCAGGACAGGAGGCCGGGGAGCTGTTTTTT.

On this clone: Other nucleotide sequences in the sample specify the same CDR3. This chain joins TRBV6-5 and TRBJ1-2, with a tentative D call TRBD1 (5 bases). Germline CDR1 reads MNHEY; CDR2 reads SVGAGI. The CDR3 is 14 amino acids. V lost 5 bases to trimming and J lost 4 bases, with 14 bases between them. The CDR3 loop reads CASSRGDRAYGYTF. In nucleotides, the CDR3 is TGTGCCAGCAGTCGTGGGGACCGTGCCTATGGCTACACCTTC.

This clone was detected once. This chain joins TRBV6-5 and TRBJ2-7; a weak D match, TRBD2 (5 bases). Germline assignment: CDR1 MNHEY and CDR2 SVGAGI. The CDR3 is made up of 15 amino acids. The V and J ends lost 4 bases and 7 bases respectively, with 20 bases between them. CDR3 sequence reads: CASSFSRGWLGEQYF. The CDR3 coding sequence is TGTGCCAGCAGTTTCAGTCGGGGTTGGTTAGGGGAGCAGTACTTC.

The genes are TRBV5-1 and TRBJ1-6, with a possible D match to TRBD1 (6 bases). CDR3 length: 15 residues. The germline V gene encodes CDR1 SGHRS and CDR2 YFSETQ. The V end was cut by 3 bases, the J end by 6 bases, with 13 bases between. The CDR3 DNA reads TGCGCCAGCAGCTCGAACAGGGTGGGTAATTCACCCCTCCACTTT. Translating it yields CASSSNRVGNSPLHF.

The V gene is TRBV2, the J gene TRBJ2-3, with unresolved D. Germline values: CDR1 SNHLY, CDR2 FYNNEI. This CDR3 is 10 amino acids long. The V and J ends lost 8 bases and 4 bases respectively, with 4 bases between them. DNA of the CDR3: TGTGCCAGCGGGGCAGATACGCAGTATTTT. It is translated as CASGADTQYF.

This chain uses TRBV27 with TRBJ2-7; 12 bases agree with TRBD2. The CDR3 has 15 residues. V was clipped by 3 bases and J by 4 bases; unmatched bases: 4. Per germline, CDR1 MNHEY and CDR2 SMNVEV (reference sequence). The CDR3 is CASSLATSGRYEQYF. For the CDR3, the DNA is TGTGCCAGCAGTTTGGCGACTAGCGGGAGATACGAGCAGTACTTC.

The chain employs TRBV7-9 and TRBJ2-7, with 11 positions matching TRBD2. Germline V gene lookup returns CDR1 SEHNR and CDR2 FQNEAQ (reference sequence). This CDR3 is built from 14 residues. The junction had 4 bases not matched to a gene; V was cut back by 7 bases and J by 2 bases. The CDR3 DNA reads TGTGCCAGCACCCTAGCGGGAGGTCCCTACGAGCAGTACTTC. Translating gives CASTLAGGPYEQYF.

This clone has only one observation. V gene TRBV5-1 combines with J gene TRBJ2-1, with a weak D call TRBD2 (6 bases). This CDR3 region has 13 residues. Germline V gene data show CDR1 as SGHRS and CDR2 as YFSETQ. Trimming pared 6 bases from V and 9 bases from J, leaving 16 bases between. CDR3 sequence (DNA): TGCGCCAGCACCCTGGGGGTGGGGGGTGAGCAGTTCTTC. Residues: CASTLGVGGEQFF.

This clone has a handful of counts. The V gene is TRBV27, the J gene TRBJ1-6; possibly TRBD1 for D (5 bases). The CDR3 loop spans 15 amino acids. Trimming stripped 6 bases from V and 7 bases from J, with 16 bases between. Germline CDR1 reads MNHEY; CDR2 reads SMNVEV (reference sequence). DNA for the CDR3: TGTGCCAGCAGCTTACTGGCAGGGTTCAATTCACCCCTCCACTTT. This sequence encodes CASSLLAGFNSPLHF.

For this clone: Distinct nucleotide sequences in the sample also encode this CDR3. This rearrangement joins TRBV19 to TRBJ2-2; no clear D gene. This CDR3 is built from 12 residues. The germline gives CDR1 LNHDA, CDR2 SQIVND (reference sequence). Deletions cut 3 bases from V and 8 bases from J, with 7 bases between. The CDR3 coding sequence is TGTGCCAGTAGTATTGGGTTGGGGGAGCTGTTTTTT. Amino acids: CASSIGLGELFF. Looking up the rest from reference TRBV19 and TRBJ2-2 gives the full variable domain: DGGITQSPKYLFRKEGQNVTLSCEQNLNHDAMYWYRQDPGQGLRLIYYSQIVNDFQKGDIAEGYSVSREKKESFPLTVTSAQKNPTAFYLCASSIGLGELFFGEGSRLTVL.

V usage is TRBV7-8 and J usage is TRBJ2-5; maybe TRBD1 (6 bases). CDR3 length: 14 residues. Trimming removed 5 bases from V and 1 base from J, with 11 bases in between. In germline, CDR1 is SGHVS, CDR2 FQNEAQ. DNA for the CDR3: TGTGCCAGCAGCCAAGGACAGTTCCAAGAGACCCAGTACTTC. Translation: CASSQGQFQETQYF.

The CDR3 sequence is CASSSQSSGQGAGTEAFF. In DNA, the CDR3 is TGTGCCAGCTCATCTCAGTCCTCGGGACAGGGGGCCGGTACTGAAGCTTTCTTT. V is TRBV18 and J is TRBJ1-1, with 12 nucleotides matching TRBD1. Germline CDR1 and CDR2: KGHSH and LQKENI. V lost 5 bases, J lost 5 bases, and 15 bases stayed unmatched. CDR3 length: 18 amino acids.

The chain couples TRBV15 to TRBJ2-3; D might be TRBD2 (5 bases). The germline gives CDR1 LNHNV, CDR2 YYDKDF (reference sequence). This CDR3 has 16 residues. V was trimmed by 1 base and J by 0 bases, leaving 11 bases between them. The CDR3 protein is CATSRASGKSTDTQYF. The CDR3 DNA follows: TGTGCCACCAGCAGAGCTTCCGGGAAGAGCACAGATACGCAGTATTTT.

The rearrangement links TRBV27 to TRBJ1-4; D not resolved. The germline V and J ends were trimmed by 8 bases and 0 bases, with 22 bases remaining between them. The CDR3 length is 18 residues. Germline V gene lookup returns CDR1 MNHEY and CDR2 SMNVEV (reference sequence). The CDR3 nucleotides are TGTGCCAGCCCGCTACCGGGCCCGCCGATTGCAACTAATGAAAAACTGTTTTTT. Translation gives CASPLPGPPIATNEKLFF. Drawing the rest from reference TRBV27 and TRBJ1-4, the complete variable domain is EAQVTQNPRYLITVTGKKLTVTCSQNMNHEYMSWYRQDPGLGLRQIYYSMNVEVTDKGDVPEGYKVSRKEKRNFPLILESPSPNQTSLYFCASPLPGPPIATNEKLFFGSGTQLSVL.

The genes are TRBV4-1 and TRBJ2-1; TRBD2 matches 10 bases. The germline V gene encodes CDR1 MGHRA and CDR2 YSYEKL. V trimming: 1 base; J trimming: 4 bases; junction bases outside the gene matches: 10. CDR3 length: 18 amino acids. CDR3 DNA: TGCGCCAGCAGCCAAGGGCTAGCGGGGGCTTCTCGGTACAATGAGCAGTTCTTC. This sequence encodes CASSQGLAGASRYNEQFF.

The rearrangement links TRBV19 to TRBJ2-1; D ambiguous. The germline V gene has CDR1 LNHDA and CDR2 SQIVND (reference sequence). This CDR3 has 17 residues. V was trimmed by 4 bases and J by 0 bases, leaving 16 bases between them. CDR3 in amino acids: CASSTKNSSSSYNEQFF. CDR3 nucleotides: TGTGCCAGTAGTACAAAGAATAGCTCAAGCTCCTACAATGAGCAGTTCTTC. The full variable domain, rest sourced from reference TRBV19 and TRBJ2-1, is DGGITQSPKYLFRKEGQNVTLSCEQNLNHDAMYWYRQDPGQGLRLIYYSQIVNDFQKGDIAEGYSVSREKKESFPLTVTSAQKNPTAFYLCASSTKNSSSSYNEQFFGPGTRLTVL.

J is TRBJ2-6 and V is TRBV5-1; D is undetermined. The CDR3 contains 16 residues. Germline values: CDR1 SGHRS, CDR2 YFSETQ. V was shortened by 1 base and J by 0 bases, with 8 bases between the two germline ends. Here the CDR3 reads CASSLMTGSGANVLTF. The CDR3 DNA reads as TGCGCCAGCAGCTTGATGACGGGCTCTGGGGCCAACGTCCTGACTTTC.

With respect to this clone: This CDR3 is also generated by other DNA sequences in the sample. The CDR3 DNA reads as TGCGCCAGCAGCTCCGGAAGAGGCACAGATACGCAGTATTTT. This encodes CASSSGRGTDTQYF. The genes are TRBV5-1 and TRBJ2-3; D gene uncertain. Trimming shortened V by 3 bases and J by 1 base, and 9 bases separated the two germline ends. This CDR3 spans 14 amino acids. The germline CDR1 and CDR2 sequences are SGHRS and YFSETQ.

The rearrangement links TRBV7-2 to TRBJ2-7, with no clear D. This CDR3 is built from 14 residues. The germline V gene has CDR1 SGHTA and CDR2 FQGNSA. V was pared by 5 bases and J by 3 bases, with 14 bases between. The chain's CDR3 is CASSPESQFYEQYF. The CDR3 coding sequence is TGTGCCAGCAGCCCCGAGAGCCAATTCTACGAGCAGTACTTC. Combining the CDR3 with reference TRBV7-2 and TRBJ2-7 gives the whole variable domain GAGVSQSPSNKVTEKGKDVELRCDPISGHTALYWYRQSLGQGLEFLIYFQGNSAPDKSGLPSDRFSAERTGGSVSTLTIQRTQQEDSAVYLCASSPESQFYEQYFGPGTRLTVT.

DNA of the CDR3: TGTGCCAGCAGCGTAGCTAATAGGGCAGATACGCAGTATTTT. Protein: CASSVANRADTQYF. The V call is TRBV9, the J call TRBJ2-3; D ambiguous. Trimming removed 0 bases from V and 4 bases from J, with 9 bases in between. CDR3 length equals 14 residues. Germline CDR1 is SGDLS and CDR2 is YYNGEE.

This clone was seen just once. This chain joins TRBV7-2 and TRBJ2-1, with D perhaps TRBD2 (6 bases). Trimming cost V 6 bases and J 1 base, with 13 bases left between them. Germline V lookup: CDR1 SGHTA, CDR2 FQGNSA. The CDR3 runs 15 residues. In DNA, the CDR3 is TGTGCCAGCAGTTCTCTAGCGCCATCCTACAATGAGCAGTTCTTC. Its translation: CASSSLAPSYNEQFF.

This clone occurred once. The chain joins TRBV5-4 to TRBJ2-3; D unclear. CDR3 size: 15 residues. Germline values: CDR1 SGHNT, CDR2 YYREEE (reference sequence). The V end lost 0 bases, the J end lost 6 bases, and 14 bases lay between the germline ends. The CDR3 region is CASSLGGLQRDTQYF. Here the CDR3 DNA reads TGTGCCAGCAGCTTGGGCGGCCTTCAGAGGGATACGCAGTATTTT.

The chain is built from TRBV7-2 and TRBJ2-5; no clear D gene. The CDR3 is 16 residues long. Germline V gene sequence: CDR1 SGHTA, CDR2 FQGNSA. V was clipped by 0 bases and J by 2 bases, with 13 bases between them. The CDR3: CASSLASRIVQETQYF. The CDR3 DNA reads TGTGCCAGCAGCTTAGCTTCCAGGATCGTTCAAGAGACCCAGTACTTC.

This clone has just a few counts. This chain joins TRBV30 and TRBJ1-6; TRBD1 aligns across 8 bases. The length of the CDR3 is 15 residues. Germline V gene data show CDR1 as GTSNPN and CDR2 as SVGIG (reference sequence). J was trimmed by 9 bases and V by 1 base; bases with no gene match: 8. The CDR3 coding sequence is TGTGCCTGGAGTGAAGGACAGGGTCGAATTTCACCCCTCCACTTT. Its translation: CAWSEGQGRISPLHF.